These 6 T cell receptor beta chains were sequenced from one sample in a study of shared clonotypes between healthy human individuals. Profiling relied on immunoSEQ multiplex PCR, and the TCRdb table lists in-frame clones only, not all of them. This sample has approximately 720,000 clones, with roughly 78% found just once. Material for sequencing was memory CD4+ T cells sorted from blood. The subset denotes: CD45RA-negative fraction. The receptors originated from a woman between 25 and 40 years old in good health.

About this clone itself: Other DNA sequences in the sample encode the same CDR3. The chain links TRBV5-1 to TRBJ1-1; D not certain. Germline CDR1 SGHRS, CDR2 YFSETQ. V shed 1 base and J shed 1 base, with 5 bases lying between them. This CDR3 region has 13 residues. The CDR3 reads CASSLSQNTEAFF. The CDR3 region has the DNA TGCGCCAGCAGCTTGAGCCAGAACACTGAAGCTTTCTTT. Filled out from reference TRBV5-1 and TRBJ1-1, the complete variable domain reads KAGVTQTPRYLIKTRGQQVTLSCSPISGHRSVSWYQQTPGQGLQFLFEYFSETQRNKGNFPGRFSGRQFSNSRSEMNVSTLELGDSALYLCASSLSQNTEAFFGQGTRLTVV.

DNA of the CDR3: TGCAGCGCCGCCATTTCGCTTGGCACTGAAGCTTTCTTT. It specifies CSAAISLGTEAFF. This chain uses TRBV29-1 with TRBJ1-1; D call uncertain. V lost 7 bases and J lost 4, with 16 bases in between. The CDR3 consists of 13 residues. From germline, CDR1 is SQVTM and CDR2 ANQGSEA.

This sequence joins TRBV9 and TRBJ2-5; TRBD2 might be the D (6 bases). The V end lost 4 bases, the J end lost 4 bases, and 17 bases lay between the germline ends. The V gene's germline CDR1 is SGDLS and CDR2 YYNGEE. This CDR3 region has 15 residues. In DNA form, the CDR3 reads TGTGCCAGCAGCCCGGGGGAGAGTAGCGGAGAGACCCAGTACTTC. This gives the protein CASSPGESSGETQYF.

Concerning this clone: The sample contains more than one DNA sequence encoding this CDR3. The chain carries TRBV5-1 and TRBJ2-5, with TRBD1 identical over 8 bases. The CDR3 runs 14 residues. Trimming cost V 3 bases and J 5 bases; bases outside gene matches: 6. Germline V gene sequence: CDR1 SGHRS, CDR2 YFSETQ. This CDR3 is CASSSQGAGETQYF. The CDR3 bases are TGCGCCAGCAGCTCTCAGGGGGCCGGCGAGACCCAGTACTTC.

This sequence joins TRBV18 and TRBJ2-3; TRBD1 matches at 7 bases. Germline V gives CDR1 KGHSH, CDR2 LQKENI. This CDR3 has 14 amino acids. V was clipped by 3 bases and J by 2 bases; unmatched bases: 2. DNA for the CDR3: TGTGCCAGCTCACCGGACAGGATCACAGATACGCAGTATTTT. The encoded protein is CASSPDRITDTQYF. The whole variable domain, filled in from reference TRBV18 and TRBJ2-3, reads NAGVMQNPRHLVRRRGQEARLRCSPMKGHSHVYWYRQLPEEGLKFMVYLQKENIIDESGMPKERFSAEFPKEGPSILRIQQVVRGDSAAYFCASSPDRITDTQYFGPGTRLTVL.

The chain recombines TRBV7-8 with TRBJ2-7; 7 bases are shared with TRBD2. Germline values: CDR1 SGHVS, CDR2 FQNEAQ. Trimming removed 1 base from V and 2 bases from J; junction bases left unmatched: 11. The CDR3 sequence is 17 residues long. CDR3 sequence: CASSLVTSPGRAYEQYF. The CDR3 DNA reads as TGTGCCAGCAGCTTAGTCACGTCCCCGGGGAGGGCCTACGAGCAGTACTTC.